The source of this TCR beta chain is a study of Graves' ophthalmopathy and Graves' hyperthyroidism. CDR3 regions of TCR beta were amplified from RNA transcripts. Second-round multiplex PCR came after a first-round RT-PCR that employed HTBI primers. TCRdb independently ran MiXCR on the multiplex PCR reads; one entry per CDR3 protein. The profile shows 350,000 to 450,000 distinct CDR3 sequences, 21% of them singletons. This clonotype was detected ten times or more. The sample consisted of peripheral blood. The receptor comes from a woman aged 18-29 years with stable Graves' hyperthyroidism.

The CDR3: CASSLKEGWTEAFF. CDR3 sequence (DNA): TGTGCCAGCAGCTTAAAGGAGGGGTGGACTGAAGCTTTCTTT. This sequence joins TRBV7-8 and TRBJ1-1; TRBD1 might be the D (5 bases). CDR1 is SGHVS and CDR2 is FQNEAQ in the germline V gene. V shed 2 bases and J shed 5 bases, with 12 bases lying between them. CDR3 length: 14 amino acids.